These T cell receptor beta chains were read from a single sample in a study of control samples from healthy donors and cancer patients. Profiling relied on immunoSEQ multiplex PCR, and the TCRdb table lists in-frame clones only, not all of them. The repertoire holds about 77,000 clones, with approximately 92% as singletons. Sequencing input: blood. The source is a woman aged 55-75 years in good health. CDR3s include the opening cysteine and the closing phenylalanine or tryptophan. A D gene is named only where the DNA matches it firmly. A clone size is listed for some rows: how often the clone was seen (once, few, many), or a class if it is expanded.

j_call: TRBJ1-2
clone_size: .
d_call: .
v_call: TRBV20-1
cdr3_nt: TGCAGTGCTAGTATGTGGAACGACTATGGCTACACCTTC
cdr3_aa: CSASMWNDYGYTF

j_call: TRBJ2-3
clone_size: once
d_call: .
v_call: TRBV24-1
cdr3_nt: TGTGCCACCAGTGATCCCTACAGGGACCCAAACACAGATACGCAGTATTTT
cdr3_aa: CATSDPYRDPNTDTQYF

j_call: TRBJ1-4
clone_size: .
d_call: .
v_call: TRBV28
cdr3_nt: TGTGCCAGCAGTGGGGGGGGGAGGACTGGAAAACTGTTTTTT
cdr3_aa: CASSGGGRTGKLFF

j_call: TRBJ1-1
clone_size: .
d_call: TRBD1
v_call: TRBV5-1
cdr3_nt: TGCGCCAGCAGCCCTCAGGGGACAGGGGGAAATACTGAAGCTTTCTTT
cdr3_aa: CASSPQGTGGNTEAFF

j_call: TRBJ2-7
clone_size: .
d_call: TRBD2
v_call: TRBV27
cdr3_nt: TGTGCCAGCAGTTTAGCGGGAGTCAACTACGAGCAGTACTTC
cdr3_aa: CASSLAGVNYEQYF

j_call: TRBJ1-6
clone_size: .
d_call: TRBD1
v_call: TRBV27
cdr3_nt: TGTGCCAGCAGTTTCGGAAGGACAGGCGCTTATAATTCACCCCTCCACTTT
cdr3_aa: CASSFGRTGAYNSPLHF

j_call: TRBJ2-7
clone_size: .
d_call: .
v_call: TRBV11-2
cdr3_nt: TGTGCCAGCACCCCGGACCCAGCCTACGAGCAGTACTTC
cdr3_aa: CASTPDPAYEQYF

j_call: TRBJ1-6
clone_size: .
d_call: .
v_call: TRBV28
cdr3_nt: TGTGCCAGCAGTTTCGTCCGGGGGCGAGGGTTAAGGTCACCCCTCCACTTT
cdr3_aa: CASSFVRGRGLRSPLHF

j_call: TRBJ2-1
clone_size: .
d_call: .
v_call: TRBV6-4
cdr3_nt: TGTGCCAGCAGTGATGGCGGGACATCCTACAATGAGCAGTTCTTC
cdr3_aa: CASSDGGTSYNEQFF

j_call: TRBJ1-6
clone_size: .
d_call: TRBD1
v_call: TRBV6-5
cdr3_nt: TGTGCCAGCGGGGACAGGGGGCTTTCACCCCTCCACTTT
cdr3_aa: CASGDRGLSPLHF

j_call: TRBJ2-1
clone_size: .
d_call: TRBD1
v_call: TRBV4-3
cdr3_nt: TGCGCCAGCAGCCAAGTCGTCTCAGGGGGCTTCAATGAGCAGTTCTTC
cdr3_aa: CASSQVVSGGFNEQFF

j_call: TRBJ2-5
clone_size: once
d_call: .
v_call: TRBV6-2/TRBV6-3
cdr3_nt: TGTGCCAGCAGTTACCAGCCCCGGGACATATGGGTCACAGAAGAGACCCAGTACTTC
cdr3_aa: CASSYQPRDIWVTEETQYF

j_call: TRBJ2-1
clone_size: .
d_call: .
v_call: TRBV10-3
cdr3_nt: TGTGCCATCAGTGAAGGACAAGGCGGCGTAGATGAGCAGTTCTTC
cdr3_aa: CAISEGQGGVDEQFF

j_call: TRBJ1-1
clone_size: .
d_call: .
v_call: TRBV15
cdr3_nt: TGTGCCACCAGCAGACCCTCGATTACTGAAGCTTTCTTT
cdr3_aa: CATSRPSITEAFF

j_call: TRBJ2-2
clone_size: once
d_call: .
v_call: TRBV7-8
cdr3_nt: TGTGCCAGCAGCTTAGGACTAGGAAGTACCGGGGAGCTGTTTTTT
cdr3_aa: CASSLGLGSTGELFF

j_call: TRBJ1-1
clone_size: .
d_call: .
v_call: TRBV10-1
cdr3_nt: TGCGCCAGCAGTGAGTCTCGGACTGAAGCTTTCTTT
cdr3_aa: CASSESRTEAFF

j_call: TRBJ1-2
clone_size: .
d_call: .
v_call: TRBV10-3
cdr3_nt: TGTGCCATCAGTGGTGGGGTAGGGAACTATGGCTACACCTTC
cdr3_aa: CAISGGVGNYGYTF

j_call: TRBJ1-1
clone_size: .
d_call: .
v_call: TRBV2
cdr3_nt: TGTGCCAGCAGTTACTACCAGACGCCGAACACTGAAGCTTTCTTT
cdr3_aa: CASSYYQTPNTEAFF

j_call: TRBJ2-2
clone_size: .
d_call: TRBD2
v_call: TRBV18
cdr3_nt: TGTGCCAGCTCCCCGTCAGCGGGAGCCCTCACCGGGGAGCTGTTTTTT
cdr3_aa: CASSPSAGALTGELFF

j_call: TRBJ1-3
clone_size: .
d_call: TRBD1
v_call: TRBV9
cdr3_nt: TGTGCCAGCAGCTTCAGAGATGGTACAGGGGATTTCTCTGGAAACACCATATATTTT
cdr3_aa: CASSFRDGTGDFSGNTIYF

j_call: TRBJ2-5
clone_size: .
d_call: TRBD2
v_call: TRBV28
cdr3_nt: TGTGCCAGCAGCACGTTGGCTAGCGGCCAAGAGACCCAGTACTTC
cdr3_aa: CASSTLASGQETQYF

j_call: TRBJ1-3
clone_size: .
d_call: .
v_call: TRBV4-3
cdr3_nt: TGCGCCAGCAGCCAAGATCATAAGGGTTTCTCTGGAAACACCATATATTTT
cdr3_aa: CASSQDHKGFSGNTIYF

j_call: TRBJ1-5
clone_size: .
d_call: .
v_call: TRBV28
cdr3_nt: TGTGCCAGCGGACTGTTGGATCAGCCCCAGCATTTT
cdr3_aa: CASGLLDQPQHF

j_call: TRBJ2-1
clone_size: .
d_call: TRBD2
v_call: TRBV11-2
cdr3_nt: TGTGCCAGCAGTTCCCTAGCGGCGGTCTCCTACAATGAGCAGTTCTTC
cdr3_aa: CASSSLAAVSYNEQFF

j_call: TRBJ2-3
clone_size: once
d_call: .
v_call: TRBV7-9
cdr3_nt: TGTGCCAGCAGCCTTTCCCCTCTAAGGGCACTTTCTAGCACAGATACGCAGTATTTT
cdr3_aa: CASSLSPLRALSSTDTQYF

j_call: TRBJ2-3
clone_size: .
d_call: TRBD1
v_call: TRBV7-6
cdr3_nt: TGTGCCAGCAGCTTAGTTGGGACAGACACAGATACGCAGTATTTT
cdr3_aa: CASSLVGTDTDTQYF

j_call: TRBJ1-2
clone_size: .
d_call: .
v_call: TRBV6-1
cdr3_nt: TGTGCCAGCAGTGATGGGAATAACTATGGCTACACCTTC
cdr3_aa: CASSDGNNYGYTF

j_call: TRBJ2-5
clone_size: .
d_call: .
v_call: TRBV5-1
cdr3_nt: TGCGCCAGCAGCCCGCAAGGGGGAGAGACCCAGTACTTC
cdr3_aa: CASSPQGGETQYF

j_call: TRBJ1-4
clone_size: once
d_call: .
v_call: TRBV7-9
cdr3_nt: TGTGCCAGCAGCTTAACTCGAGAAAAACTGTTTTTT
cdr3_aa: CASSLTREKLFF

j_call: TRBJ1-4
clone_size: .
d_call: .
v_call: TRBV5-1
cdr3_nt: TGCGCCAGCAGCTCTGGGACGGGTCCTAATGAAAAACTGTTTTTT
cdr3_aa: CASSSGTGPNEKLFF

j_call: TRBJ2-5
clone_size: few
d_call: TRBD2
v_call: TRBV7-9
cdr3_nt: TGTGCCAGCAGCCTGACTAGCGGGTCGTTGGAGACCCAGTACTTC
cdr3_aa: CASSLTSGSLETQYF

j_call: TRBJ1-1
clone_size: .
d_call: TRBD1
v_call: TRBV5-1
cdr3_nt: TGCGCCAGCAGCAGGACAGGGGGCTCGGGGGAAGCTTTCTTT
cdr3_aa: CASSRTGGSGEAFF

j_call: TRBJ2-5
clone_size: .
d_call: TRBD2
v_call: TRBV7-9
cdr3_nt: TGTGCCAGCAGCCCGCTTAGCGGGAGTAAAGAGACCCAGTACTTC
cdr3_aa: CASSPLSGSKETQYF

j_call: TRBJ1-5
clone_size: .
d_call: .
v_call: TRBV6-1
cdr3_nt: TGTGCCAGCAGTGAATGGGGTTTTCGTCAGCCCCAGCATTTT
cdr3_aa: CASSEWGFRQPQHF

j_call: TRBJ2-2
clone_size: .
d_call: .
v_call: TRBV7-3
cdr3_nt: TGTGCCAGCAGCATAACAGGGAACACCGGGGAGCTGTTTTTT
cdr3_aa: CASSITGNTGELFF

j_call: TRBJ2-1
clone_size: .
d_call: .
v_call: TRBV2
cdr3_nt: TGTGCCAGCGGATTGAATGAGCAGTTCTTC
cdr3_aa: CASGLNEQFF

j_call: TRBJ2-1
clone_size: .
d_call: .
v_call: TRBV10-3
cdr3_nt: TGTGCCATCAGTGGGACGGCCAATGAGCAGTTCTTC
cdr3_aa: CAISGTANEQFF

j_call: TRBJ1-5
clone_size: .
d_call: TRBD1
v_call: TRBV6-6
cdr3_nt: TGTGCCAGCAGTATGGGACAGGGTATCAATCAGCCCCAGCATTTT
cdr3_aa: CASSMGQGINQPQHF

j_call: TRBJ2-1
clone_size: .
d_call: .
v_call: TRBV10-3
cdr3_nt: TGTGCCATCAGTGAGACTAGGGACCCCGGGCCTGAGCAGTTCTTC
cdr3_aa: CAISETRDPGPEQFF

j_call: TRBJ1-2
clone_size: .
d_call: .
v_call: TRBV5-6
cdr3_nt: TGTGCCAGCAGCCAATTACGGGTCCGAACAATTAACTATGGCTACACCTTC
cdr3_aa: CASSQLRVRTINYGYTF

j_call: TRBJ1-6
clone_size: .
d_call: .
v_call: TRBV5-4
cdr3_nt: TGTGCCAGCAGCTTTATGGAGAATTCACCCCTCCACTTT
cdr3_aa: CASSFMENSPLHF

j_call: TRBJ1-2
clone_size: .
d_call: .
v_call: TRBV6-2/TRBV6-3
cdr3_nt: TGTGCCAGCAGTTACGGGGGGGCGGCACATGGCTACACCTTC
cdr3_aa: CASSYGGAAHGYTF

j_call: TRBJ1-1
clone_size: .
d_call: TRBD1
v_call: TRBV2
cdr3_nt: TGTGCCAGCAGGGGACAGGGGATGAACACTGAAGCTTTCTTT
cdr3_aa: CASRGQGMNTEAFF

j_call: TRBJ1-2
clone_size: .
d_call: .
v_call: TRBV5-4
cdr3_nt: TGTGCCAGCAGCTTGGACGGGAGGTTACTTTTCGCTGGCTACACCTTC
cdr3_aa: CASSLDGRLLFAGYTF

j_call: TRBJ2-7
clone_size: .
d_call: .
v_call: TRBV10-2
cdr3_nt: TGCGCCAGCAGTGCCAGCTCCTACGAGCAGTACTTC
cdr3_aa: CASSASSYEQYF